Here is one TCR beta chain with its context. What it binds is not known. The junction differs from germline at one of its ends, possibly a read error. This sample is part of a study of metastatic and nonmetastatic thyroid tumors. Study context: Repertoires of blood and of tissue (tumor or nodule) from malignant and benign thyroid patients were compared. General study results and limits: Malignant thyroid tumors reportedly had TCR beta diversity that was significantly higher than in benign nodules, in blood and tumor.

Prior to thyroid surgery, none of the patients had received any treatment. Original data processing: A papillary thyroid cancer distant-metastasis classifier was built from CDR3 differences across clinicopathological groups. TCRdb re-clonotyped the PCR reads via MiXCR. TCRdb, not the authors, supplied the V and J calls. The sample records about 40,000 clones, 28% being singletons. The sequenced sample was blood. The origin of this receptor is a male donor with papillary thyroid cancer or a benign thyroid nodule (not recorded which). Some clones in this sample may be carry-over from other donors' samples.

CDR3 coding DNA: TGTGCCAGCGGCCCCGGTACAGGGTTCTATTGCTACACCTTC. Its translation: CASGPGTGFYCYTF. The chain recombines TRBV7-2 with TRBJ1-2; a weak D match, TRBD1 (6 bases). This CDR3 region has 14 residues. CDR1 is SGHTA and CDR2 is FQGNSA in the germline V gene.